This T cell receptor beta chain is from a study of tumor-infiltrating lymphocytes in primary liver carcinoma. The length of the CDR3 is 14 residues. The germline V gene has CDR1 SGHAT and CDR2 FQDESV (reference sequence). V lost 7 bases to trimming and J lost 4 bases; unmatched junction nucleotides: 6. Germline DNA was extracted alongside blood RNA, which was obtained from unsorted whole blood. A primer in the constant region served to generate TCR beta cDNA from around 500 ng of total RNA. Nested multiplex PCR, run for three rounds with slightly modified ARM-PCR, yielded TCR beta libraries. Forward primers for TRBV1-TRBV30 and a C-beta reverse primer served the first two PCR rounds, at about 10 cycles each. In TCRdb, the multiplex PCR reads were re-called with MiXCR into one record per CDR3 protein. In the table there are fewer than 350,000 distinct CDR3 sequences, roughly two thirds of which are singletons.

The J gene is TRBJ2-5, the V gene TRBV11-1; TRBD1 matches at 10 bases. The sequencing sample was made of peripheral blood. The receptor was derived from a man in his forties with primary liver carcinoma and hepatitis B virus infection. CDR3 nucleotides: TGTGCCAGCATCCTTGGGACAGGGGTAGAGACCCAGTACTTC. Its protein is CASILGTGVETQYF.